These T cell receptor beta chains were read from a single sample in a study of T cells in Graves' hyperthyroidism and ophthalmopathy. TCRdb itself ran the multiplex PCR reads through MiXCR, one entry per CDR3 protein. The data contain about half a million distinct CDR3 sequences, less than 25% of them singletons. Sequenced sample: blood. Every receptor here comes from a man younger than 35 with Graves' hyperthyroidism. Both conserved end residues are part of each CDR3. Fields, in order: J gene, clone size, D gene, V gene, CDR3 protein, CDR3 DNA. A D gene is named only where the DNA matches it firmly. Some rows have no size entry. The others give once, few or many, or a class for an expanded clone.

J: TRBJ2-7; size: -; D: TRBD2; V: TRBV6-2/TRBV6-3; CDR3: CASSFPRAGVYEQYF; DNA: TGTGCCAGCAGTTTTCCACGAGCGGGAGTCTACGAGCAGTACTTC
J: TRBJ2-5; size: many; D: -; V: TRBV20-1; CDR3: CSASGETQYF; DNA: TGCAGTGCCTCCGGGGAGACCCAGTACTTC
J: TRBJ1-2; size: many; D: -; V: TRBV20-1; CDR3: CSASSRGDVYGYTF; DNA: TGCAGTGCTAGTTCCAGGGGCGATGTCTATGGCTACACCTTC
J: TRBJ2-7; size: many; D: -; V: TRBV12-3/TRBV12-4; CDR3: CASSGGTARKYF; DNA: TGTGCCAGCAGTGGGGGGACCGCCAGAAAGTACTTC
J: TRBJ1-5; size: -; D: -; V: TRBV11-2; CDR3: CASSQQWAEGPQHF; DNA: TGTGCCAGCAGCCAACAGTGGGCGGAGGGGCCCCAGCATTTT
J: TRBJ2-7; size: -; D: TRBD1; V: TRBV11-2; CDR3: CASSLIVYKQGWYEQYF; DNA: TGTGCCAGCAGCCTAATAGTATATAAACAGGGGTGGTACGAGCAGTACTTC
J: TRBJ1-1; size: -; D: -; V: TRBV9; CDR3: CASSAISEGTEAFF; DNA: TGTGCCAGCAGCGCTATTTCAGAGGGGACTGAAGCTTTCTTT
J: TRBJ1-1; size: -; D: TRBD1; V: TRBV7-2; CDR3: CASSIRDRARAFF; DNA: TGTGCCAGCAGCATTAGGGACAGGGCGAGAGCTTTCTTT
J: TRBJ2-7; size: -; D: TRBD1; V: TRBV2; CDR3: CASKRGQGTHEQYF; DNA: TGTGCCAGCAAGCGGGGACAGGGTACCCACGAGCAGTACTTC
J: TRBJ2-7; size: many; D: TRBD1; V: TRBV6-1; CDR3: CASSAATGGGYEQYF; DNA: TGTGCCAGCAGTGCTGCGACAGGGGGCGGCTACGAGCAGTACTTC
J: TRBJ1-5; size: many; D: -; V: TRBV24-1; CDR3: CATSEQNQPQHF; DNA: TGTGCCACCAGTGAACAGAATCAGCCCCAGCATTTT